This T cell receptor (beta chain) was sequenced during a study of blood T cell repertoires in COVID-19. Study overall: Specimens from acute and convalescent COVID-19 originated in the United States, Italy and Spain. Sample material is recorded as cDNA or gDNA derived from T cells, B-cell-depleted T cells, or PBMCs.

CDR1 is SGHTA, CDR2 FQGNSA, per germline. This CDR3 spans 16 amino acids. The ends lost 5 bases at V and 4 bases at J; junction bases unmatched: 14. In the study's own analysis: The authors estimated nucleated cell counts from reference gene primer amplification. The assay was immunoSEQ multiplex PCR, and TCRdb's table has in-frame clones only and misses some. The V and J calls and clone size were taken over from that table, and D and trimming were inferred from the DNA. The table includes about 280,000 clones, approximately 89% detected once. The receptor comes from a woman in her 30s with COVID-19, enrolled during active disease. Sample: peripheral blood. The chain couples TRBV7-2 to TRBJ2-7, with 7 nucleotides matching TRBD1. The DNA for the CDR3 is TGTGCCAGCAGCCCTTGGTGGGACAGTCGAAGTTACGAGCAGTACTTC. Translated: CASSPWWDSRSYEQYF.